These 32 T cell receptor beta chains were all obtained from the same sample, sequenced in a study of blood T cell repertoires in COVID-19 (TCRdb year 2020). The receptor library was made with the immunoSEQ multiplex PCR assay. TCRdb's version of the immuneACCESS table is confined to in-frame rearrangements and falls short of the full clone set. An unresolved V gene accounts for under half of the shortfall where checked; the remainder is of unknown origin. The sample yields fewer than 150,000 clones; more than 75% were counted once. 3.5% to 4.5% of the sample is in the top ten clones. Sequencing was performed on peripheral blood. The source of these receptors is a woman between 35 and 50 years old with acute or convalescent COVID-19.

The chain employs TRBV6-2 or TRBV6-3 and TRBJ2-7; D unresolved. Germline-derived CDR1 and CDR2 are MNHEY and SVGEGT. V lost 1 base and J 2 bases, leaving 9 bases between the germline ends. CDR3 length: 14 amino acids. The CDR3 region has the DNA TGTGCCAGCAGTTACTATCGTGAGCCCTACGAGCAGTACTTC. It translates to CASSYYREPYEQYF.

V usage is TRBV19 and J usage is TRBJ2-1; 11 nucleotides agree with TRBD2. V dropped 8 bases and J dropped 4; count of bases not matched to a gene: 4. The CDR3 loop spans 14 amino acids. CDR1 is LNHDA and CDR2 is SQIVND in the germline V gene (reference sequence). Here the CDR3 reads CASDGLAGYNEQFF. The CDR3 nucleotides are TGTGCCAGTGATGGACTAGCGGGTTACAATGAGCAGTTCTTC.

This clone was observed once. The CDR3 bases are TGTGCCAGCAGTCCTATGCTTGGAGCTTTCTTT. The encoded protein is CASSPMLGAFF. V is TRBV27 and J is TRBJ1-1; no firm D call. CDR1 is MNHEY, CDR2 SMNVEV, per germline (reference sequence). V was cut by 5 bases and J by 10 bases, with 11 bases left in between. The CDR3 sequence is 11 residues long.

This chain joins TRBV12-5 and TRBJ2-7; D ambiguous. With 2 bases removed from V and 7 bases from J, the gap between germline ends came to 12 bases. The CDR3 covers 13 residues. Germline assignment: CDR1 LGHNT and CDR2 FRNRAP. The CDR3 DNA reads TGTGCTAGTGGTTTGAGTTCTAGTAATGAGCAGTACTTC. It yields the protein CASGLSSSNEQYF.

The chain joins TRBV19 to TRBJ2-3, with TRBD2 matching 7 bases. Looked up from germline, CDR1 is LNHDA and CDR2 is SQIVND (reference sequence). The CDR3 consists of 16 residues. The junction had 15 bases not matched to a gene; V was cut back by 6 bases and J by 6 bases. Here the CDR3 DNA reads TGTGCCAGTAGGGAGGGCGGCGTAGGCGGGGGTGATACGCAGTATTTT. This encodes CASREGGVGGGDTQYF.

This clone has only one observation. The chain uses TRBV5-4 and TRBJ2-7, with 8 positions matching TRBD1. V lost 4 bases and J lost 2; bases outside the gene matches: 5. The CDR3 runs to 14 residues. Germline CDR1 SGHNT, CDR2 YYREEE (reference sequence). CDR3 amino acids: CASSVDRGTYEQYF. The CDR3, as DNA: TGTGCCAGCAGCGTCGACAGGGGCACCTACGAGCAGTACTTC.

This chain links TRBV18 with TRBJ1-2; D may be TRBD1 (5 bases). Between the trimmed V and J ends, which lost 3 bases and 4 bases, there was a span of 9 bases. The CDR3 runs 13 residues. Germline V gene lookup returns CDR1 KGHSH and CDR2 LQKENI. The CDR3 region is CASSPQGGYGYTF. The CDR3 nucleotides are TGTGCCAGCTCACCCCAGGGAGGCTATGGCTACACCTTC.

The chain is built from TRBV4-3 and TRBJ1-2; the D is unclear. CDR3 length equals 14 residues. Germline CDR1 LGHNA, CDR2 YSLEER. The ends were cut back, 0 bases at V and 2 bases at J, with 7 bases in the middle. CDR3 protein: CASSQDTVNYGYTF. The CDR3 nucleotides read TGCGCCAGCAGCCAAGACACGGTGAACTATGGCTACACCTTC.

The CDR3 region is CARSFEGRAYNEQFF. The CDR3 DNA follows: TGTGCCAGAAGCTTTGAGGGGAGGGCCTACAATGAGCAGTTCTTC. The rearrangement joins TRBV5-3 to TRBJ2-1; 7 nucleotides match TRBD2. TRBV5-3 has ORF status, its function being uncertain. CDR3 size: 15 residues. V lost 2 bases, J lost 2 bases, and 4 bases stayed unmatched.

The V call is TRBV3-1 (or the pseudogene TRBV3-2), the J call TRBJ1-1; weak D call: TRBD1 (6 bases). The CDR3 extends over 15 amino acids. V was trimmed by 4 bases and J by 0 bases, leaving 12 bases between them. The germline CDR1 and CDR2 sequences are LGHDT and YNNKEL (reference sequence). The CDR3 sequence is CASSPQGQVNTEAFF. The CDR3 nucleotides are TGTGCCAGCAGCCCACAGGGTCAGGTGAACACTGAAGCTTTCTTT.

This chain uses TRBV9 with TRBJ2-1, with TRBD2 matching over 11 bases. CDR1 and CDR2 (germline): SGDLS, YYNGEE. V trimming: 1 base; J trimming: 8 bases; junction bases outside the gene matches: 11. This CDR3 region has 17 residues. The CDR3: CASSVTFSGGAFDEQFF. The CDR3 nucleotides read TGTGCCAGCAGCGTAACCTTTAGCGGGGGGGCCTTCGATGAGCAGTTCTTC.

The J gene is TRBJ1-5, the V gene TRBV15; D gene unclear. Germline assignment: CDR1 LNHNV and CDR2 YYDKDF (reference sequence). The CDR3 runs 13 residues. The ends were cut back, 4 bases at V and 6 bases at J, with 10 bases in the middle. This chain's CDR3 is CATSIPEGQPQHF. The CDR3 nucleotides read TGTGCCACCAGCATCCCGGAGGGTCAGCCCCAGCATTTT. Full variable domain (outside the CDR3, taken from reference TRBV15 and TRBJ1-5): DAMVIQNPRYQVTQFGKPVTLSCSQTLNHNVMYWYQQKSSQAPKLLFHYYDKDFNNEADTPDNFQSRRPNTSFCFLDIRSPGLGDTAMYLCATSIPEGQPQHFGDGTRLSIL.

CDR3 in amino acids: CASSQDSLGTGVAWNTIYF. Here the CDR3 DNA reads TGCGCCAGCAGCCAAGATAGTCTGGGGACAGGGGTAGCTTGGAACACCATATATTTT. V and J are TRBV4-3 and TRBJ1-3; 10 nucleotides match TRBD1. The CDR3 is 19 residues long. Germline CDR1 LGHNA, CDR2 YSLEER. J gave up 7 bases and V 0 bases, and 15 bases lay outside the gene matches.

In this sample, this clone turned up a few times. The CDR3 DNA is TGCGCCAGCAGCCAAGGGCCGACTAGCGTGGGTGAGCAGTTCTTC. Protein sequence: CASSQGPTSVGEQFF. This chain joins TRBV4-3 and TRBJ2-1; 8 bases match TRBD2. The junction had 8 bases not matched to a gene; V was cut back by 1 base and J by 9 bases. This CDR3 has 15 residues. Germline V CDR1 and CDR2: LGHNA, YSLEER.

The chain employs TRBV6-6 and TRBJ1-5; 7 positions match TRBD1. From germline, CDR1 is MNHNY and CDR2 SVGAGI (reference sequence). V trimming: 4 bases; J trimming: 4 bases; junction bases outside the gene matches: 4. This CDR3 spans 14 amino acids. The CDR3 reads CASSSTGENQPQHF. Written as DNA, the CDR3 is TGTGCCAGCAGTTCAACAGGGGAAAATCAGCCCCAGCATTTT.

V gene TRBV28 combines with J gene TRBJ2-2, with 7 nucleotides matching TRBD1. The CDR3 runs 15 residues. J gave up 1 base and V 6 bases, and 5 bases lay outside the gene matches. Germline CDR1 is MDHEN and CDR2 is SYDVKM. The CDR3 is CASRRDRVNTGELFF. CDR3 bases: TGTGCCAGCAGACGCGACAGGGTGAACACCGGGGAGCTGTTTTTT. Full variable domain (outside the CDR3, taken from reference TRBV28 and TRBJ2-2): DVKVTQSSRYLVKRTGEKVFLECVQDMDHENMFWYRQDPGLGLRLIYFSYDVKMKEKGDIPEGYSVSREKKERFSLILESASTNQTSMYLCASRRDRVNTGELFFGEGSRLTVL.

This chain joins TRBV27 and TRBJ2-3; D not certain. Trimming pared 7 bases from V and 4 bases from J, leaving 12 bases between. CDR1 and CDR2 from the germline V gene are MNHEY and SMNVEV (reference sequence). This CDR3 region has 13 residues. In DNA form, the CDR3 reads TGTGCCAGCAACGGATTCGAGGCAGATACGCAGTATTTT. Its translation is CASNGFEADTQYF.

The J gene is TRBJ1-2, the V gene TRBV4-1; possible D gene TRBD1, 5 bases. Germline V gene sequence: CDR1 MGHRA, CDR2 YSYEKL. There are 16 residues in the CDR3. V was cut by 3 bases and J by 4 bases, with 18 bases left in between. The CDR3 DNA is TGCGCCAGCAGCCATCCCGGACATCTCGAATTCTATGGCTACACCTTC. Encoded protein: CASSHPGHLEFYGYTF.

The CDR3 loop is CASSTRDRDNEKLFF. The CDR3 DNA reads TGTGCCAGCAGCACCCGGGACAGGGATAATGAAAAACTGTTTTTT. The rearrangement links TRBV7-8 to TRBJ1-4; TRBD1 agrees at 9 bases. Germline trimming cut 5 bases from V and 4 bases from J; bases unmatched to any gene: 5. Germline CDR1 reads SGHVS; CDR2 reads FQNEAQ. This CDR3 spans 15 amino acids.

This clone appeared a single time. This chain joins TRBV6-5 and TRBJ2-4; 9 bases are a match to TRBD2. The CDR3 runs to 14 residues. The germline V gene has CDR1 MNHEY and CDR2 SVGAGI. Trimming cost V 7 bases and J 9 bases; bases outside gene matches: 10. The CDR3 protein is CASKISGRIGIQYF. As DNA, the CDR3 is TGTGCCAGCAAGATTAGCGGGAGAATAGGCATTCAGTACTTC.

The rearrangement uses TRBV29-1 and TRBJ2-3; 8 bases align to TRBD2. The germline V gene has CDR1 SQVTM and CDR2 ANQGSEA. The CDR3 loop spans 14 amino acids. After removal of 4 bases from V and 2 bases from J, the junction contained 5 bases not matched to a gene. The CDR3 DNA follows: TGCAGCGTTGCGCGGGAGGCTTACACAGATACGCAGTATTTT. Protein sequence: CSVAREAYTDTQYF.

The chain recombines TRBV6-4 with TRBJ2-3; 7 bases are a match to TRBD1. V trimming: 5 bases; J trimming: 2 bases; junction bases outside the gene matches: 4. This CDR3 is built from 14 residues. Germline V CDR1 and CDR2: MRHNA, SNTAGT. The chain's CDR3 is CASSLTGHTDTQYF. The CDR3 bases are TGTGCCAGCAGTTTGACAGGGCACACAGATACGCAGTATTTT.

V usage is TRBV7-9 and J usage is TRBJ2-1; the match to TRBD2 covers 9 bases. V was pared by 2 bases and J by 7 bases, with 9 bases of the junction left unmatched. CDR3 length: 16 amino acids. Germline lookup yields CDR1 SEHNR and CDR2 FQNEAQ (reference sequence). CDR3 sequence (DNA): TGTGCCAGCAGCTTATGGTACGGCGGGAGGGGGAATGAGCAGTTCTTC. Protein product: CASSLWYGGRGNEQFF.

The V gene is TRBV6-5, the J gene TRBJ1-2; D not certain. V shed 4 bases and J shed 0 bases, with 12 bases lying between them. From germline, CDR1 is MNHEY and CDR2 SVGAGI. The CDR3 has 15 amino acids. CDR3 sequence reads: CASSFDTLPNYGYTF. CDR3 in DNA: TGTGCCAGCAGTTTTGACACGCTGCCTAACTATGGCTACACCTTC.

The chain combines TRBV6-6 with TRBJ2-1; 7 bases are shared with TRBD2. Germline V CDR1 and CDR2: MNHNY, SVGAGI (reference sequence). This CDR3 is built from 13 residues. With V trimmed by 11 bases and J by 3 bases, 7 bases remained unmatched. CDR3 bases: TGTGCCGGAAGTAGCGGGTACTACAATGAGCAGTTCTTC. Translated, it gives CAGSSGYYNEQFF.

Written as DNA, the CDR3 is TGTGCCAGCAGCTTGGGAGGAGATACGCAGTATTTT. Translation gives CASSLGGDTQYF. The chain carries TRBV5-4 and TRBJ2-3, with D unclear. Germline CDR1 SGHNT, CDR2 YYREEE (reference sequence). Trimming left V 0 bases short and J 5 bases short, with 4 bases between. This CDR3 comprises 12 residues. Looking up the rest from reference TRBV5-4 and TRBJ2-3 gives the full variable domain: ETGVTQSPTHLIKTRGQQVTLRCSSQSGHNTVSWYQQALGQGPQFIFQYYREEENGRGNFPPRFSGLQFPNYSSELNVNALELDDSALYLCASSLGGDTQYFGPGTRLTVL.

This clone was seen a few times. The chain recombines TRBV5-5 with TRBJ1-5; 7 bases agree with TRBD1. Trimming at V came to 4 bases and at J to 6 bases, leaving 4 bases not matched to a gene. Germline values: CDR1 SGHKS, CDR2 YYEKEE (reference sequence). This CDR3 is built from 13 residues. CDR3 coding DNA: TGTGCCAGCAGCCCTGCAGGGGGTCAGCCCCAGCATTTT. Its protein product is CASSPAGGQPQHF.

The genes are TRBV5-5 and TRBJ1-2; 10 nucleotides line up with TRBD1. Losses at the gene ends were 0 bases for V and 4 bases for J; bases not matched to a gene: 6. Germline-derived CDR1 and CDR2 are SGHKS and YYEKEE (reference sequence). The CDR3 covers 16 residues. CDR3 DNA: TGTGCCAGCAGCTTGGCTAGGACAGGGGGAAGCTATGGCTACACCTTC. Protein product: CASSLARTGGSYGYTF.

This chain connects TRBV28 to TRBJ2-7, with TRBD2 matching 11 bases. Germline CDR1 reads MDHEN; CDR2 reads SYDVKM. This CDR3 has 15 amino acids. J was trimmed by 3 bases and V by 3 bases; bases with no gene match: 4. The DNA of the CDR3 is TGTGCCAGCAGTTTTAGCGGGGGGGCCGTCTACGAGCAGTACTTC. Encoded protein: CASSFSGGAVYEQYF.

The CDR3 DNA reads as TGTGCCAGTAACAGGGTGGGTTCACCCCTCCACTTT. Its translation is CASNRVGSPLHF. The chain carries TRBV28 and TRBJ1-6; D is perhaps TRBD1 (6 bases). There are 12 residues in the CDR3. The germline V gene has CDR1 MDHEN and CDR2 SYDVKM. Trimming removed 9 bases at V and 9 bases at J, with 12 bases between.

J is TRBJ2-7 and V is TRBV6-2 or TRBV6-3; 14 bases fit TRBD2. The V and J ends lost 1 base and 2 bases, in that order; junction bases with no gene match: 4. The CDR3 runs 17 residues. The germline CDR1 and CDR2 sequences are MNHEY and SVGEGT. The CDR3, as DNA: TGTGCCAGCAGTTACTGGACTAGCGGGAGGTCCCCCTACGAGCAGTACTTC. This encodes CASSYWTSGRSPYEQYF.

The rearrangement links TRBV18 to TRBJ2-3; 7 bases are shared with TRBD2. Germline assignment: CDR1 KGHSH and CDR2 LQKENI. V gave up 3 bases and J gave up 4 bases; unmatched junction bases: 7. There are 15 residues in the CDR3. The CDR3, as DNA: TGTGCCAGCTCACCCCGCGGGAGCTGGGCAGATACGCAGTATTTT. Translation: CASSPRGSWADTQYF. Combining the CDR3 with reference TRBV18 and TRBJ2-3 gives the whole variable domain NAGVMQNPRHLVRRRGQEARLRCSPMKGHSHVYWYRQLPEEGLKFMVYLQKENIIDESGMPKERFSAEFPKEGPSILRIQQVVRGDSAAYFCASSPRGSWADTQYFGPGTRLTVL.